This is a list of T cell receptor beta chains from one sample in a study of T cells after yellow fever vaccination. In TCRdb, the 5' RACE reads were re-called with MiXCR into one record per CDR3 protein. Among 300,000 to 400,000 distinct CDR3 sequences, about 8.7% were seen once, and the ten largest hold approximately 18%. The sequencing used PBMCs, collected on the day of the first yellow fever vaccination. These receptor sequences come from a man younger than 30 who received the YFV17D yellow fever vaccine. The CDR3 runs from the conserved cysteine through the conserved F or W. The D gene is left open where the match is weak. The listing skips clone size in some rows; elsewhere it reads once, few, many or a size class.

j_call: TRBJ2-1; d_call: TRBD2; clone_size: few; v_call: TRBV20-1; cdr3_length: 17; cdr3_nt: TGCAGTGTCCCCCTAATCAAGCGGGGGGGCTGGTACAATGAGCAGTTCTTC; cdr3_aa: CSVPLIKRGGWYNEQFF
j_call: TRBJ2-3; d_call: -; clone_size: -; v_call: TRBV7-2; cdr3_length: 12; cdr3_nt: TGTGCCAGCAGCTTTCAGGGACGTACGCAGTATTTT; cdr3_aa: CASSFQGRTQYF
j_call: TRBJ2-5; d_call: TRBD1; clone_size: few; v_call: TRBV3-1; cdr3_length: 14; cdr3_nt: TGTGCCAGCAGCCGGACAGGGGGCCTGGAGACCCAGTACTTC; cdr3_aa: CASSRTGGLETQYF
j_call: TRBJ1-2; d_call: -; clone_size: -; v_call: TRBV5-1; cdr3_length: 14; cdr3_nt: TGCGCCAGCAAGGGGCTCTCTACTAACTATGGCTACACCTTC; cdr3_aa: CASKGLSTNYGYTF
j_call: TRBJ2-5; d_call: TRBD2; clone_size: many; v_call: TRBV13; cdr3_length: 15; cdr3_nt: TGTGCCAGCAGCTCGGGACTAATCCTGGCCGAGACCCAGTACTTC; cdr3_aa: CASSSGLILAETQYF
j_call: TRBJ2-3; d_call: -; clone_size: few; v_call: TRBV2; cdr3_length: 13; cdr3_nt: TGTGCCAGCAGTGAACCGTACACAGATACGCAGTATTTT; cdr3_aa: CASSEPYTDTQYF
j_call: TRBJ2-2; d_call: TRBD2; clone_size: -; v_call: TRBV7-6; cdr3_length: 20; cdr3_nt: TGTGCCAGCAGCTTAAACCTCGGACTAGCGGGGGTACAGAACACCGGGGAGCTGTTTTTT; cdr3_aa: CASSLNLGLAGVQNTGELFF
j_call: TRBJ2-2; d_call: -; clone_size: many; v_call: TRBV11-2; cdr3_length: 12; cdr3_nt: TGTGCCAGCAGCTTAGGGGTCGGGGAGCTGTTTTTT; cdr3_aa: CASSLGVGELFF
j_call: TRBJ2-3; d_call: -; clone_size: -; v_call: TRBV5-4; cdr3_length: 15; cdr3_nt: TGTGCCAGCAGCTTGGTTCTGAGCCCCACAGATACGCAGTATTTT; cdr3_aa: CASSLVLSPTDTQYF
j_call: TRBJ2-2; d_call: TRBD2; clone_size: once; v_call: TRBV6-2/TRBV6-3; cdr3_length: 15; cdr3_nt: TGTGCCAGCAGTTACCCGGGGGGGAACACCGGGGAGCTGTTTTTT; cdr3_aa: CASSYPGGNTGELFF
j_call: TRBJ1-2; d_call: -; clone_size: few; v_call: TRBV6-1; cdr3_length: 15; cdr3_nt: TGTGCCAGCACCTCTGGGGCAGGGAATAACTATGGCTACACCTTC; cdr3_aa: CASTSGAGNNYGYTF
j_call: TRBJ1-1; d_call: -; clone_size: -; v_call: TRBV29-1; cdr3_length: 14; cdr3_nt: TGCAGCGTTGAAGGAGGGACGCCGAACACTGAAGATTTCTTT; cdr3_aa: CSVEGGTPNTEDFF
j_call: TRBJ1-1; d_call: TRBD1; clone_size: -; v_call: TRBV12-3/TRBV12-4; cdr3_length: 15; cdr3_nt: TGTGCCAGCAGCTACGGCGGGACAGCGAACACTGAAGCTTTCTTT; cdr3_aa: CASSYGGTANTEAFF
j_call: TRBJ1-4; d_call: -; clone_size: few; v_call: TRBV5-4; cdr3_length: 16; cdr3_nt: TGTGCCAGCAGCCCAGGCCTATTTGCAACTAATGAAAAACTGTTTTTT; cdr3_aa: CASSPGLFATNEKLFF